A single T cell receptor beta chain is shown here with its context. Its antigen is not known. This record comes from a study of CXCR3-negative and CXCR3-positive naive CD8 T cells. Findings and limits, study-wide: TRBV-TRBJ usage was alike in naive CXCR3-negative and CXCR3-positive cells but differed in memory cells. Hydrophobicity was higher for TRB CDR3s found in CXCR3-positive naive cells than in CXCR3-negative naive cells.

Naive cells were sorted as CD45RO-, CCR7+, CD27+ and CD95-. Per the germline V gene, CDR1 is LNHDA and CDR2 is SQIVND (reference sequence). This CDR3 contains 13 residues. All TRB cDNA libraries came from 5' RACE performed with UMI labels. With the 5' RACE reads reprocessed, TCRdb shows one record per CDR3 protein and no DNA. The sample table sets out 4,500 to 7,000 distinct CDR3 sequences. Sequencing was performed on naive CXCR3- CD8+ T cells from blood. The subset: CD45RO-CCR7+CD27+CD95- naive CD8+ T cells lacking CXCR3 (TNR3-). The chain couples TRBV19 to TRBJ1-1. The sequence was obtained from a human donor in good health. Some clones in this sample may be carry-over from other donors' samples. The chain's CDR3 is CASSISANTEAFF.